A single sample is the source of the 30 T cell receptor beta chains below, sequenced in a study of technical replicates of blood from several donors. Clones were sequenced by immunoSEQ multiplex PCR, and TCRdb holds only the in-frame ones, with some missing. The repertoire includes about 88,000 clones, approximately 95% of them detected once, and around 0.3% sits in the top ten. Sequencing was done on a sample of T cells isolated from PBMCs. These receptors originate from a human donor in good health.

This sequence joins TRBV20-1 and TRBJ2-7; no clear D. The CDR3 is 11 amino acids. CDR1 is DFQATT and CDR2 is SNEGSKA in the germline V gene (reference sequence). Trimming cost V 6 bases and J 6 bases, with 12 bases left between them. The chain's CDR3 is CSATPLREQYF. The CDR3 nucleotides are TGCAGTGCCACCCCCTTGCGCGAGCAGTACTTC.

This chain joins TRBV14 and TRBJ2-3; 7 bases align to TRBD2. The CDR3 has 13 amino acids. With V trimmed by 5 bases and J by 6 bases, 5 bases remained unmatched. Germline V gene lookup returns CDR1 SGHDN and CDR2 FVKESK. CDR3 protein: CASSGGSGDTQYF. CDR3 DNA sequence: TGTGCCAGCAGCGGCGGGAGTGGGGATACGCAGTATTTT.

This chain connects TRBV6-5 to TRBJ2-7, with 7 bases lining up with TRBD1. There are 14 residues in the CDR3. Germline V lookup: CDR1 MNHEY, CDR2 SVGAGI. With V trimmed by 6 bases and J by 1 base, 6 bases remained unmatched. In nucleotides, the CDR3 is TGTGCCAGCAGAGAGCAGGGGGAGTCCTACGAGCAGTACTTC. It is translated as CASREQGESYEQYF.

The gene calls are TRBV6-5 and TRBJ1-2, with D perhaps TRBD1 (5 bases). Trimming pared 6 bases from V and 0 bases from J, leaving 11 bases between. There are 14 residues in the CDR3. The germline gives CDR1 MNHEY, CDR2 SVGAGI. CDR3 sequence: CASRDTGPNYGYTF. The CDR3 nucleotides are TGTGCCAGCAGGGACACAGGTCCTAACTATGGCTACACCTTC.

The chain combines TRBV27 with TRBJ2-1; the D is unclear. The V gene lost 0 bases and the J gene lost 7 bases, with 10 bases spanning the gap. This CDR3 spans 14 amino acids. Per the germline V gene, CDR1 is MNHEY and CDR2 is SMNVEV (reference sequence). CDR3 protein: CASSLSYWANEQFF. The CDR3, as DNA: TGTGCCAGCAGTTTATCATACTGGGCGAATGAGCAGTTCTTC.

CDR3 DNA sequence: TGTGCCTGGAGAGTAGACGGGAGAGTGTTCTTC. Its protein product is CAWRVDGRVFF. This chain connects TRBV30 to TRBJ2-1, with D perhaps TRBD2 (6 bases). The CDR3 is 11 residues long. V lost 3 bases to trimming and J lost 15 bases, with 15 bases between them. Germline V CDR1 and CDR2: GTSNPN, SVGIG (reference sequence).

This chain uses TRBV19 with TRBJ2-3, with D possibly being TRBD1 (5 bases). Trimming removed 5 bases at V and 4 bases at J, with 16 bases between. The CDR3 sequence is 15 residues long. From germline, CDR1 is LNHDA and CDR2 SQIVND (reference sequence). The CDR3 loop reads CASSPQVIVADTQYF. CDR3 nucleotide sequence: TGTGCCAGTAGTCCACAGGTTATAGTGGCAGATACGCAGTATTTT.

The V call is TRBV9, the J call TRBJ2-7; 8 nucleotides align to TRBD2. The germline V gene has CDR1 SGDLS and CDR2 YYNGEE. Trimming cost V 3 bases and J 3 bases; bases outside gene matches: 8. The CDR3 length is 15 residues. CDR3 sequence (DNA): TGTGCCAGCAGCGGGGGAGGAGCGGGAGTCTACGAGCAGTACTTC. The encoded protein is CASSGGGAGVYEQYF.

The chain uses TRBV10-3 and TRBJ2-1, with 9 bases lining up with TRBD2. Germline-derived CDR1 and CDR2 are ENHRY and SYGVKD. Losses at the gene ends were 7 bases for V and 5 bases for J; bases not matched to a gene: 6. The CDR3 runs to 14 residues. CDR3 amino acids: CAIKRGDIDNEQFF. The CDR3, as DNA: TGTGCCATCAAGCGGGGGGATATCGACAATGAGCAGTTCTTC.

V is TRBV6-1 and J is TRBJ1-2; TRBD1 is a possible D gene (6 bases). The CDR3 length is 14 residues. Germline V gene data show CDR1 as MNHNS and CDR2 as SASEGT. The V end was cut by 6 bases, the J end by 8 bases, with 19 bases between. CDR3 sequence reads: CASRQTTGYRGYTF. The CDR3 DNA sequence: TGTGCCAGCAGACAGACCACAGGGTATCGCGGCTACACCTTC.

V usage is TRBV6-5 and J usage is TRBJ1-2; D perhaps matches TRBD1 (6 bases). CDR3 length: 12 residues. Trimming took off 8 bases at V and 4 bases at J, with 11 bases between the two ends. Germline V gives CDR1 MNHEY, CDR2 SVGAGI. CDR3 region: CASGTQGYGYTF. The CDR3 nucleotides are TGTGCCAGCGGGACACAGGGCTATGGCTACACCTTC.

This CDR3 reads CASSLWGGTEAFF. CDR3 nucleotides: TGCGCCAGCAGCTTGTGGGGGGGGACTGAAGCTTTCTTT. The genes are TRBV5-1 and TRBJ1-1; D may be TRBD1 (5 bases). Trimming stripped 1 base from V and 5 bases from J, with 9 bases between. The germline CDR1 and CDR2 sequences are SGHRS and YFSETQ. The CDR3 is 13 amino acids.

This clone was counted only a few times. The J gene is TRBJ2-5, the V gene TRBV5-4; 7 bases match TRBD1. Germline V lookup: CDR1 SGHNT, CDR2 YYREEE (reference sequence). The V gene end was trimmed by 3 bases and the J gene end by 5 bases; junction bases not matched to a gene: 4. The CDR3 is 13 residues long. CDR3 loop: CASSWGTDETQYF. CDR3 DNA: TGTGCCAGCAGCTGGGGGACAGACGAGACCCAGTACTTC.

The chain joins TRBV6-5 to TRBJ1-2; no definite D call. The germline CDR1 and CDR2 sequences are MNHEY and SVGAGI. The CDR3 has 14 residues. V lost 0 bases and J 5 bases, leaving 10 bases between the germline ends. CDR3 region: CASSYSLQAYGYTF. In nucleotides, the CDR3 is TGTGCCAGCAGTTACTCGTTGCAAGCATATGGCTACACCTTC.

The rearrangement links TRBV5-1 to TRBJ2-5; D is ambiguous. Deletions cut 1 base from V and 0 bases from J, with 7 bases between. Germline lookup yields CDR1 SGHRS and CDR2 YFSETQ. The CDR3 runs to 14 residues. The CDR3 coding sequence is TGCGCCAGCAGCTTGCGGGTCGACCAAGAGACCCAGTACTTC. It translates to CASSLRVDQETQYF.

The V and J genes are TRBV4-2 and TRBJ1-5; 7 bases are a match to TRBD1. Looked up from germline, CDR1 is LGHNA and CDR2 is YNFKEQ. V lost 0 bases, J lost 3 bases, and 2 bases stayed unmatched. This CDR3 comprises 15 residues. The CDR3 bases are TGTGCCAGCAGCCAAGATGGGACAGCCAATCAGCCCCAGCATTTT. Translated: CASSQDGTANQPQHF.

The chain recombines TRBV27 with TRBJ1-5; a weak D match, TRBD1 (6 bases). The CDR3 has 14 amino acids. Germline CDR1 reads MNHEY; CDR2 reads SMNVEV (reference sequence). The V gene lost 4 bases and the J gene lost 11 bases, with 18 bases spanning the gap. DNA of the CDR3: TGTGCCAGCAGTTATACAGGGACCGGAGCGGCCCAGCATTTT. Encoded protein: CASSYTGTGAAQHF.

J is TRBJ2-7 and V is TRBV7-9; 7 positions match TRBD2. The J segment lost 3 bases and the V segment lost 6 bases, leaving 14 bases of the junction unmatched. The V gene's germline CDR1 is SEHNR and CDR2 FQNEAQ (reference sequence). The CDR3 runs to 16 residues. The CDR3 here is CASRGREAGKGYEQYF. The CDR3 nucleotides read TGTGCCAGCAGAGGAAGAGAAGCGGGAAAGGGCTACGAGCAGTACTTC.

This clone showed up just once. This sequence joins TRBV28 and TRBJ2-7, with 10 positions matching TRBD1. This CDR3 has 16 amino acids. Germline trimming cut 8 bases from V and 6 bases from J; bases unmatched to any gene: 16. Looked up from germline, CDR1 is MDHEN and CDR2 is SYDVKM. The CDR3 reads CASSFVKRDRGGEQYF. In DNA, the CDR3 is TGTGCCAGCTCCTTCGTCAAGCGGGACAGGGGAGGCGAGCAGTACTTC.

The gene calls are TRBV25-1 and TRBJ2-7; no clear D gene. The V and J ends lost 4 bases and 4 bases respectively, with 5 bases between them. Germline V CDR1 and CDR2: MGHDK, SYGVNS. CDR3 length: 11 residues. CDR3 coding DNA: TGTGCCAGCAGTGGGGCGTACGAGCAGTACTTC. Translated: CASSGAYEQYF.

This chain connects TRBV6-1 to TRBJ2-1; D may be TRBD2 (6 bases). V lost 7 bases and J 3 bases, leaving 10 bases between the germline ends. Germline CDR1 reads MNHNS; CDR2 reads SASEGT. The CDR3 has 13 amino acids. CDR3 nucleotides: TGTGCCAGCACACTAGCCGGCTACAATGAGCAGTTCTTC. This sequence encodes CASTLAGYNEQFF.

The chain joins TRBV2 to TRBJ1-4, with 7 bases fitting TRBD1. CDR3 size: 15 residues. The V gene end was trimmed by 3 bases and the J gene end by 7 bases; junction bases not matched to a gene: 8. Germline CDR1 and CDR2: SNHLY and FYNNEI. CDR3 residues: CASSELTGMGEKLFF. The CDR3 DNA reads as TGTGCCAGCAGTGAGCTGACAGGGATGGGTGAAAAACTGTTTTTT.

The V gene is TRBV6-1, the J gene TRBJ2-7; 8 positions match TRBD1. The germline V gene encodes CDR1 MNHNS and CDR2 SASEGT. The CDR3 is 15 residues long. Germline trimming cut 8 bases from V and 2 bases from J; bases unmatched to any gene: 11. CDR3 bases: TGTGCCAGCCTCGTTTTGGGACAGGACGCCTACGAGCAGTACTTC. Protein sequence: CASLVLGQDAYEQYF.

The chain joins TRBV30 to TRBJ1-1; D is possibly TRBD1 (6 bases). This CDR3 comprises 13 residues. Germline lookup yields CDR1 GTSNPN and CDR2 SVGIG (reference sequence). V was pared by 2 bases and J by 1 base, with 8 bases between. The CDR3 sequence: CAWSQQGNTEAFF. As DNA, the CDR3 is TGTGCCTGGAGTCAACAGGGGAACACTGAAGCTTTCTTT.

The V gene is TRBV7-6, the J gene TRBJ1-5, with 7 bases identical to TRBD1. The trim removed 7 bases at V and 4 bases at J, leaving 7 bases unmatched. This CDR3 comprises 14 residues. The germline gives CDR1 SGHVS, CDR2 FNYEAQ. The CDR3: CASNSGGRNQPQHF. The CDR3 bases are TGTGCCAGCAACTCAGGGGGGCGGAATCAGCCCCAGCATTTT.

The chain recombines TRBV6-1 with TRBJ2-1, with D maybe TRBD1 (6 bases). The CDR3 is made up of 14 amino acids. Looked up from germline, CDR1 is MNHNS and CDR2 is SASEGT. The V gene lost 7 bases and the J gene lost 0 bases, with 10 bases spanning the gap. CDR3 sequence (DNA): TGTGCCAGCATGTTGGACAGCTCCTACAATGAGCAGTTCTTC. It specifies CASMLDSSYNEQFF.

A word on this clone: A junction boundary mismatches the germline segment, possibly from a read error. The chain has TRBV5-6 and TRBJ2-4; 12 bases are a match to TRBD2. This CDR3 is built from 13 residues. Germline V gene sequence: CDR1 SGHDT, CDR2 YYEEEE. The CDR3 loop reads CASSYALAGGPNF. CDR3 DNA sequence: TGTGCCAGCAGCTACGCCCTAGCGGGAGGGCCAAACTTC. The full variable domain, completed using reference TRBV5-6 and TRBJ2-4, is DAGVTQSPTHLIKTRGQQVTLRCSPKSGHDTVSWYQQALGQGPQFIFQYYEEEERQRGNFPDRFSGHQFPNYSSELNVNALLLGDSALYLCASSYALAGGPNFGAGTRLSVL.

V usage is TRBV7-2 and J usage is TRBJ1-5; 8 nucleotides agree with TRBD1. The V and J ends lost 5 bases and 3 bases, in that order; junction bases with no gene match: 9. There are 16 residues in the CDR3. The V gene's germline CDR1 is SGHTA and CDR2 FQGNSA. CDR3 bases: TGTGCCAGCAGCCTATTGTTCAGGGGGCCCAATCAGCCCCAGCATTTT. It yields the protein CASSLLFRGPNQPQHF. Based on the CDR3 plus reference TRBV7-2 and TRBJ1-5, the full variable domain is GAGVSQSPSNKVTEKGKDVELRCDPISGHTALYWYRQSLGQGLEFLIYFQGNSAPDKSGLPSDRFSAERTGGSVSTLTIQRTQQEDSAVYLCASSLLFRGPNQPQHFGDGTRLSIL.

The chain links TRBV5-1 to TRBJ1-1, with TRBD1 as a possible D gene (5 bases). Germline CDR1 and CDR2: SGHRS and YFSETQ. The V end was cut by 2 bases, the J end by 1 base, with 9 bases between. The CDR3 is 14 residues long. This CDR3 is CASSFQGGNTEAFF. The CDR3 nucleotides are TGCGCCAGCAGCTTCCAGGGTGGGAACACTGAAGCTTTCTTT.

The chain uses TRBV7-3 and TRBJ2-1, with 13 bases identical to TRBD2. This CDR3 is built from 15 residues. The trim removed 5 bases at V and 6 bases at J, leaving 4 bases unmatched. The germline V gene has CDR1 SGHTA and CDR2 FQGTGA. Here the CDR3 reads CASSPGTSGINEQFF. The CDR3 DNA reads TGTGCCAGCAGCCCGGGGACTAGCGGGATCAATGAGCAGTTCTTC.